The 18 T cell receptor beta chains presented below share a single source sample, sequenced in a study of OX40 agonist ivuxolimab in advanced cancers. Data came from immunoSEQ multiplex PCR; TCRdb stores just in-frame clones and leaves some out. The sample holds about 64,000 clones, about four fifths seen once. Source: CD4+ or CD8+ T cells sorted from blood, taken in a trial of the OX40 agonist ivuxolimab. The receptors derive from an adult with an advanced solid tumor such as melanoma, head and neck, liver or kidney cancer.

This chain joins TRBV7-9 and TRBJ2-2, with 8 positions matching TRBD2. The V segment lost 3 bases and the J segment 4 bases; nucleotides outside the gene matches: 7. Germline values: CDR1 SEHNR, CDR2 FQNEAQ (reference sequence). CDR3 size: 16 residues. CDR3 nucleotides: TGTGCCAGCAGCTTCTCCGGGGGGGCGGGCACCGGGGAGCTGTTTTTT. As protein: CASSFSGGAGTGELFF.

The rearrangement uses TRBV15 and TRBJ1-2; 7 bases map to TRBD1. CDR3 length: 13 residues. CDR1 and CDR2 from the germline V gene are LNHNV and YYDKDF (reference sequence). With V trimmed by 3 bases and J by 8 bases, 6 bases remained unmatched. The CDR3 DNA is TGTGCCACCAGCAGTACAGGGGCGGAAGGCTACACCTTC. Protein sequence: CATSSTGAEGYTF.

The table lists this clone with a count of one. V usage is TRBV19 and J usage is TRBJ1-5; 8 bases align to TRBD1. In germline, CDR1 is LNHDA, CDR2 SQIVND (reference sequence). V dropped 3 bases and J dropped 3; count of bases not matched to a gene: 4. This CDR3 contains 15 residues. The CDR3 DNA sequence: TGTGCCAGTAGTATTTCAGGGGGCTACAATCAGCCCCAGCATTTT. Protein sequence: CASSISGGYNQPQHF.

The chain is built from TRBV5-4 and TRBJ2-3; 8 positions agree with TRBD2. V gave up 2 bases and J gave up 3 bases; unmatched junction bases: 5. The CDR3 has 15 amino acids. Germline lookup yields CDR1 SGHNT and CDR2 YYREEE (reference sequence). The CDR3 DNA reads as TGTGCCAGCAGCTTTCTAGCGGGTAGGACAGATACGCAGTATTTT. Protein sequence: CASSFLAGRTDTQYF.

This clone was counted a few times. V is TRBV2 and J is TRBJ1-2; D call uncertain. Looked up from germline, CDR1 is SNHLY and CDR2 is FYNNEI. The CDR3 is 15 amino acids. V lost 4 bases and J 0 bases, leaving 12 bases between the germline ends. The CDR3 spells CASSALPGANYGYTF. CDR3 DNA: TGTGCCAGCAGTGCCCTTCCCGGAGCTAACTATGGCTACACCTTC.

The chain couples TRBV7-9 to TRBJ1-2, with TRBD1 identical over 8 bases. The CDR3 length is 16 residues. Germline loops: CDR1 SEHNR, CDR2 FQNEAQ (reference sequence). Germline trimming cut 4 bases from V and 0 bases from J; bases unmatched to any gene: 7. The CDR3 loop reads CASSWFGQGSNYGYTF. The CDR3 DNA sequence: TGTGCCAGCAGCTGGTTCGGACAGGGCTCTAACTATGGCTACACCTTC.

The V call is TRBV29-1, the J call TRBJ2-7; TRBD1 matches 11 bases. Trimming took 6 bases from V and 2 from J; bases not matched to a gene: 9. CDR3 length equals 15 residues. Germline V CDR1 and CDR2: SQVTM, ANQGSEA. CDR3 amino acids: CSVRPGTGGTYEQYF. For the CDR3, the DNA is TGCAGCGTCCGACCCGGGACAGGGGGGACCTACGAGCAGTACTTC.

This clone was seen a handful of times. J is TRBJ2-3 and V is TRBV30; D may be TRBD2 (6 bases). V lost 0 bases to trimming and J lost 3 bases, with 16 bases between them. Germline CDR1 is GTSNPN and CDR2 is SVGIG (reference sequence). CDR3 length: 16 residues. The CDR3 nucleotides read TGTGCCTGGAGTGTACGTTCGGGAGCAAGGACAGATACGCAGTATTTT. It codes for CAWSVRSGARTDTQYF. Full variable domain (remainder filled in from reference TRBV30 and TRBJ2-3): SQTIHQWPATLVQPVGSPLSLECTVEGTSNPNLYWYRQAAGRGLQLLFYSVGIGQISSEVPQNLSASRPQDRQFILSSKKLLLSDSGFYLCAWSVRSGARTDTQYFGPGTRLTVL.

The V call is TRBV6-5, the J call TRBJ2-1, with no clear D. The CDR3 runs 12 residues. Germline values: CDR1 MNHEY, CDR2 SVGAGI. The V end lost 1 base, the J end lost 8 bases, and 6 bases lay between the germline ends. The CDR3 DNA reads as TGTGCCAGCAGTTACTTGGGCGATGAGCAGTTCTTC. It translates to CASSYLGDEQFF.

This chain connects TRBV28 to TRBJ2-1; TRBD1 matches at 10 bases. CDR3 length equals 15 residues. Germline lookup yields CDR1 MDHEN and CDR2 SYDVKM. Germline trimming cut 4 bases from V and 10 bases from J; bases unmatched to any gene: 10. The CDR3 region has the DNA TGTGCCAGCAGTTCTTGGACAGGGGGATCAGTCGAGCAGTTCTTC. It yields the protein CASSSWTGGSVEQFF.

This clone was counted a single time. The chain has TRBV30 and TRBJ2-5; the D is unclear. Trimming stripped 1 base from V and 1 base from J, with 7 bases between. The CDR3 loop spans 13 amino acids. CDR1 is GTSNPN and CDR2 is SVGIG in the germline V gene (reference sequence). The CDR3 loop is CAWSGQLQETQYF. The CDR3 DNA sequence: TGTGCCTGGAGTGGGCAGCTCCAAGAGACCCAGTACTTC.

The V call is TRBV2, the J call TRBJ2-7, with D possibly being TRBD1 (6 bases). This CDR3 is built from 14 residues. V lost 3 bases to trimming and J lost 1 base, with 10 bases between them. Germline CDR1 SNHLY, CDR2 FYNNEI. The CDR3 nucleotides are TGTGCCAGCAGTGATTGGGACACTTCCTACGAGCAGTACTTC. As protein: CASSDWDTSYEQYF.

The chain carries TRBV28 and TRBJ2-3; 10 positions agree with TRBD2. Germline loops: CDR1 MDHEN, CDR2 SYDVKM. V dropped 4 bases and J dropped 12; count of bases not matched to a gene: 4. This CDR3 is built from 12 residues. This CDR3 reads CASSSGTSAQYF. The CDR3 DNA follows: TGTGCCAGCAGTTCCGGGACTAGCGCTCAGTATTTT.

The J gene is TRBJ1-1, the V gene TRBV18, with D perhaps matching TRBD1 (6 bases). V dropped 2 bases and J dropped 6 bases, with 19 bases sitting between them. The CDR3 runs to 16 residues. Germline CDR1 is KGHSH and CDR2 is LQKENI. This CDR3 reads CASSPVAGVGGPEAFF. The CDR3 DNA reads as TGTGCCAGCTCACCAGTCGCAGGGGTCGGGGGGCCTGAAGCTTTCTTT.

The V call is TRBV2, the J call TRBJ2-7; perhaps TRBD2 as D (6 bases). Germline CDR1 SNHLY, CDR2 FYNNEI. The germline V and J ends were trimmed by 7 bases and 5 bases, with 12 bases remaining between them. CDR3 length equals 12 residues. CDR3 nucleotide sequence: TGTGCCAGCACTCCGTGGGGGGACGAGCAGTACTTC. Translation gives CASTPWGDEQYF.

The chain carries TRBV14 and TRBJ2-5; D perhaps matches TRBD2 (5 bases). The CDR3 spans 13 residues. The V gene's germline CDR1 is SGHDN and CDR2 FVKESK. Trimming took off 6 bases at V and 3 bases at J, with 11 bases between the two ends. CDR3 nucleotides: TGTGCCAGCAGTCGGGGTAGTAAAGAGACCCAGTACTTC. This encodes CASSRGSKETQYF. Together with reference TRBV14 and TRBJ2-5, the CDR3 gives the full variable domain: EAGVTQFPSHSVIEKGQTVTLRCDPISGHDNLYWYRRVMGKEIKFLLHFVKESKQDESGMPNNRFLAERTGGTYSTLKVQPAELEDSGVYFCASSRGSKETQYFGPGTRLLVL.

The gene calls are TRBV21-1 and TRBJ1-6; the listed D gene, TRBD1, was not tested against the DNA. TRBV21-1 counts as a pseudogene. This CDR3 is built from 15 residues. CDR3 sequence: CASSKRGTGGSPLHF. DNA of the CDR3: TGTGCCAGCAGCAAAAGAGGGACAGGGGGTTCACCCCTCCACTTT.

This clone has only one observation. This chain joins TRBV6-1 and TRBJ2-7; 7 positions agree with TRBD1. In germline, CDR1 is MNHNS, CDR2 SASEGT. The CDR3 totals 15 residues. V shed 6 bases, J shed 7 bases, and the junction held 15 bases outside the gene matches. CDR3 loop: CASRHTGARLGEQYF. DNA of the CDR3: TGTGCCAGCAGACACACAGGGGCCCGCTTGGGAGAGCAGTACTTC.